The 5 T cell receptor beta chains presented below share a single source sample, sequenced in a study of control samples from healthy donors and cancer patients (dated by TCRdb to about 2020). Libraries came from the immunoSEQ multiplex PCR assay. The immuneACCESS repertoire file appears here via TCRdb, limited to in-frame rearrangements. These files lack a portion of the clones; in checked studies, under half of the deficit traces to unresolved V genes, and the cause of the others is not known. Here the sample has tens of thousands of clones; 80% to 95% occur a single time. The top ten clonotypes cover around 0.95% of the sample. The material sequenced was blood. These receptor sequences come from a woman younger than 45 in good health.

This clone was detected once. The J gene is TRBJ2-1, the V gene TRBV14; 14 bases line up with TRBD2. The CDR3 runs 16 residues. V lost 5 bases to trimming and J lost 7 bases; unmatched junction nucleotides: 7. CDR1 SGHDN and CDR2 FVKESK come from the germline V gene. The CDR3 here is CASSAPGLAGANEQFF. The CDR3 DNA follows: TGTGCCAGCAGCGCACCGGGACTAGCGGGGGCGAATGAGCAGTTCTTC.

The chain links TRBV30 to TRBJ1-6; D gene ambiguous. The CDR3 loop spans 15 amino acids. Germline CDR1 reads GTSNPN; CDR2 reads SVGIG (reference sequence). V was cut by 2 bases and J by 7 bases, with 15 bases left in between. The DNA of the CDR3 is TGTGCCTGGAGTTCGAAAGGGTCCTCAAATTCACCCCTCCACTTT. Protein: CAWSSKGSSNSPLHF.

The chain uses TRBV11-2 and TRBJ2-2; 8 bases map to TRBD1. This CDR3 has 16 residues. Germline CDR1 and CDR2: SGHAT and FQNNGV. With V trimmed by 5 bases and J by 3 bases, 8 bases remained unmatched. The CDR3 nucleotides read TGTGCCAGCAGCCGAAGGGACAGGTCATACACCGGGGAGCTGTTTTTT. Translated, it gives CASSRRDRSYTGELFF.

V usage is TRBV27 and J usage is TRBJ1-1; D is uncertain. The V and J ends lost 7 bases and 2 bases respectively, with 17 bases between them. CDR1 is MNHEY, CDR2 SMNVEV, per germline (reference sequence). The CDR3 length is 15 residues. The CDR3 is CASTPRGRLNTEAFF. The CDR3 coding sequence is TGTGCCAGCACCCCTCGCGGCAGATTAAACACTGAAGCTTTCTTT.

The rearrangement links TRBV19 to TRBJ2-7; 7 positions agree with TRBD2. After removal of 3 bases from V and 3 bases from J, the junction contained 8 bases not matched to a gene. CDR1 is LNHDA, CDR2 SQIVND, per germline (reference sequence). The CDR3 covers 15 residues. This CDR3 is CASSMGGAYRYEQYF. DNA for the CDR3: TGTGCCAGTAGTATGGGAGGGGCCTACCGCTACGAGCAGTACTTC.